Following are 31 T cell receptor beta chains from one sample sequenced in a study of blood T cell repertoires in COVID-19. Sequencing was performed with immunoSEQ multiplex PCR; in TCRdb, only in-frame clones are kept and a portion is missing. The profile shows roughly 70,000 clones, roughly nine tenths of them singletons. Sequenced input: peripheral blood. The receptor set was obtained from a man in his forties or fifties with acute or convalescent COVID-19.

The DNA for the CDR3 is TGTGCCAGCAGCGAACTAGCGGGGGCCACCGGGGAGCTGTTTTTT. As protein: CASSELAGATGELFF. The J gene is TRBJ2-2, the V gene TRBV27; 11 positions match TRBD2. CDR1 is MNHEY and CDR2 is SMNVEV in the germline V gene (reference sequence). This CDR3 region has 15 residues. Trimming took 6 bases from V and 4 from J; bases not matched to a gene: 4.

The chain employs TRBV5-1 and TRBJ2-1; the match to TRBD1 covers 7 bases. V lost 0 bases and J lost 8; bases outside the gene matches: 11. The CDR3 runs 16 residues. Per the germline V gene, CDR1 is SGHRS and CDR2 is YFSETQ. The CDR3 is CASSLAPSLGGYEQFF. CDR3 coding DNA: TGCGCCAGCAGCTTGGCCCCGAGTTTAGGGGGCTATGAGCAGTTCTTC.

The chain is built from TRBV24-1 and TRBJ2-1, with TRBD1 matching 9 bases. V shed 0 bases and J 4 bases; nucleotides not matched to a gene: 6. The CDR3 runs to 17 residues. Looked up from germline, CDR1 is KGHDR and CDR2 is SFDVKD. In nucleotides, the CDR3 is TGTGCCACCAGTGATTTGACCGGGACAGGGTCATACAATGAGCAGTTCTTC. It encodes CATSDLTGTGSYNEQFF.

This chain connects TRBV4-1 to TRBJ1-4; perhaps TRBD1 as D (5 bases). V was pared by 1 base and J by 5 bases, with 11 bases between. In germline, CDR1 is MGHRA, CDR2 YSYEKL. This CDR3 has 15 amino acids. The CDR3 DNA follows: TGCGCCAGCAGCCAAGGAACAGGAGGGAATGAAAAACTGTTTTTT. Translation: CASSQGTGGNEKLFF.

In this sample, this clone turned up a few times. CDR3 amino acids: CASSFRDRDHEQYF. DNA for the CDR3: TGTGCCAGCAGCTTCCGGGACAGGGACCACGAGCAGTACTTC. V is TRBV7-9 and J is TRBJ2-7, with TRBD1 identical over 9 bases. This CDR3 has 14 residues. Germline V gives CDR1 SEHNR, CDR2 FQNEAQ (reference sequence). With V trimmed by 3 bases and J by 5 bases, 5 bases remained unmatched.

This clone has only a few counts. The chain couples TRBV30 to TRBJ2-5, with TRBD2 matching 12 bases. The CDR3 spans 13 residues. CDR1 is GTSNPN, CDR2 SVGIG, per germline (reference sequence). Germline trimming cut 5 bases from V and 11 bases from J; bases unmatched to any gene: 9. CDR3: CAWGGTSGFRQYF. The CDR3 region has the DNA TGTGCCTGGGGGGGGACTAGCGGGTTTCGGCAGTACTTC. The whole variable domain, remainder taken from reference TRBV30 and TRBJ2-5, is SQTIHQWPATLVQPVGSPLSLECTVEGTSNPNLYWYRQAAGRGLQLLFYSVGIGQISSEVPQNLSASRPQDRQFILSSKKLLLSDSGFYLCAWGGTSGFRQYFGPGTRLLVL.

This sequence joins TRBV9 and TRBJ2-1; TRBD2 agrees at 10 bases. V lost 3 bases and J lost 7; bases outside the gene matches: 10. The CDR3 runs to 16 residues. Germline V gene lookup returns CDR1 SGDLS and CDR2 YYNGEE. Here the CDR3 DNA reads TGTGCCAGCAGCGAGTCCCAGCGGGAGGGCCCAAATGAGCAGTTCTTC. Translated, it gives CASSESQREGPNEQFF.

This clone was seen a handful of times. The chain has TRBV5-5 and TRBJ1-1; a weak D match, TRBD1 (5 bases). Germline-derived CDR1 and CDR2 are SGHKS and YYEKEE (reference sequence). Trimming removed 4 bases from V and 0 bases from J, with 10 bases in between. The CDR3 covers 14 residues. The CDR3 DNA follows: TGTGCCAGCAGCCCGGGACTTCTGAACACTGAAGCTTTCTTT. Translated, it gives CASSPGLLNTEAFF.

The rearrangement joins TRBV7-9 to TRBJ1-1, with D maybe TRBD1 (5 bases). V lost 3 bases and J lost 5, with 13 bases in between. The CDR3 is made up of 14 amino acids. Germline V gene data show CDR1 as SEHNR and CDR2 as FQNEAQ (reference sequence). The DNA for the CDR3 is TGTGCCAGCAGCTTCCGACAGAATGGGACTGAAGCTTTCTTT. Protein product: CASSFRQNGTEAFF.

This clone was found a few times. This chain links TRBV5-1 with TRBJ2-7; TRBD1 matches at 8 bases. There are 15 residues in the CDR3. The V gene end was trimmed by 4 bases and the J gene end by 5 bases; junction bases not matched to a gene: 11. Germline CDR1 SGHRS, CDR2 YFSETQ. The CDR3 DNA reads TGCGCCAGCAGCGGAAGGACAGGGTATCAAGACGAGCAGTACTTC. Its protein product is CASSGRTGYQDEQYF.

The CDR3, as DNA: TGTGCCAGCAGTTATCCAGGGTCAAGCGCCGGGGAGCTGTTTTTT. Protein: CASSYPGSSAGELFF. This chain links TRBV6-6 with TRBJ2-2, with D possibly TRBD1 on 5 matching bases. V was shortened by 3 bases and J by 6 bases, with 14 bases between the two germline ends. The germline V gene has CDR1 MNHNY and CDR2 SVGAGI (reference sequence). The CDR3 consists of 15 residues.

This chain joins TRBV19 and TRBJ2-7; D call uncertain. This CDR3 has 13 residues. The germline CDR1 and CDR2 sequences are LNHDA and SQIVND (reference sequence). The ends were cut back, 1 base at V and 3 bases at J, with 7 bases in the middle. This CDR3 reads CASSIGGSYEQYF. Written as DNA, the CDR3 is TGTGCCAGTAGTATAGGCGGCAGCTACGAGCAGTACTTC.

Only a few counts were recorded for this clone. This chain uses TRBV18 with TRBJ1-5; no definite D call. Trimming stripped 4 bases from V and 5 bases from J, with 6 bases between. Germline values: CDR1 KGHSH, CDR2 LQKENI. The CDR3 length is 12 residues. CDR3 sequence reads: CASSLLDQPQHF. Here the CDR3 DNA reads TGTGCCAGCTCACTACTGGATCAGCCCCAGCATTTT.

The gene calls are TRBV27 and TRBJ2-5, with D possibly being TRBD2 (5 bases). Germline CDR1 MNHEY, CDR2 SMNVEV (reference sequence). V lost 5 bases to trimming and J lost 4 bases, with 17 bases between them. This CDR3 has 15 residues. CDR3 residues: CASSASRGSGETQYF. In DNA form, the CDR3 reads TGTGCCAGCAGTGCGTCTAGAGGGTCGGGAGAGACCCAGTACTTC.

The rearrangement links TRBV19 to TRBJ1-5, with TRBD1 matching 7 bases. Germline values: CDR1 LNHDA, CDR2 SQIVND (reference sequence). The CDR3 covers 14 residues. V shed 5 bases, J shed 5 bases, and the junction held 6 bases outside the gene matches. CDR3 sequence reads: CASSVQGTYQPQHF. DNA for the CDR3: TGTGCCAGTAGTGTACAGGGGACGTATCAGCCCCAGCATTTT.

This clone was detected only once. Sequence at one end of the junction differs from germline and may be a read error. The chain links TRBV7-2 to TRBJ2-7; 11 bases are a match to TRBD2. This CDR3 is built from 17 residues. CDR1 SGHTA and CDR2 FQGNSA come from the germline V gene. This CDR3 is CASNLRAGTSGAYEQYF. DNA of the CDR3: TGTGCCAGCAACTTAAGAGCCGGGACTAGCGGAGCCTACGAGCAGTACTTC.

The chain employs TRBV10-1 and TRBJ2-7, with a weak D call TRBD1 (6 bases). The CDR3 sequence is 12 residues long. V lost 4 bases to trimming and J lost 7 bases, with 11 bases between them. Per the germline V gene, CDR1 is WNHNN and CDR2 is SYGVQD (reference sequence). CDR3 protein: CASSGQRGEQYF. CDR3 DNA sequence: TGCGCCAGCAGTGGACAGAGGGGGGAGCAGTACTTC.

The chain is built from TRBV4-3 and TRBJ1-4, with 8 bases lining up with TRBD1. The germline V gene encodes CDR1 LGHNA and CDR2 YSLEER. This CDR3 comprises 15 residues. The V and J ends lost 4 bases and 4 bases, in that order; junction bases with no gene match: 5. CDR3: CASSPGTGDNEKLFF. CDR3 bases: TGCGCCAGCAGCCCTGGGACAGGTGATAATGAAAAACTGTTTTTT.

A note on this clone: The sample has other DNA sequences that encode this CDR3 too. This rearrangement joins TRBV19 to TRBJ2-2; D is unresolved. CDR3 length: 13 residues. The V gene's germline CDR1 is LNHDA and CDR2 SQIVND (reference sequence). With 2 bases removed from V and 4 bases from J, the gap between germline ends came to 5 bases. CDR3 DNA sequence: TGTGCCAGTAGTATACCCGGCACCGGGGAGCTGTTTTTT. This gives the protein CASSIPGTGELFF.

The J gene is TRBJ2-7, the V gene TRBV6-5; 14 bases align to TRBD2. CDR1 is MNHEY and CDR2 is SVGAGI in the germline V gene. Trimming at V came to 6 bases and at J to 3 bases, leaving 4 bases not matched to a gene. The CDR3 covers 15 residues. CDR3 residues: CASRYGTSGSYEQYF. The CDR3 nucleotides read TGTGCCAGCAGATATGGGACTAGCGGGAGCTACGAGCAGTACTTC.

The chain employs TRBV7-3 and TRBJ2-1; D not resolved. V lost 1 base and J lost 3, with 4 bases in between. The CDR3 contains 13 residues. Per the germline V gene, CDR1 is SGHTA and CDR2 is FQGTGA. The CDR3 region has the DNA TGTGCCAGCAGCTTAAACAGCTACAATGAGCAGTTCTTC. This encodes CASSLNSYNEQFF.

The chain has TRBV10-1 and TRBJ1-2; the D gene is possibly TRBD1 (5 bases). This CDR3 contains 13 residues. Germline assignment: CDR1 WNHNN and CDR2 SYGVQD (reference sequence). The V gene lost 3 bases and the J gene lost 6 bases, with 11 bases spanning the gap. In nucleotides, the CDR3 is TGCGCCAGCAGTGACAGCGGGGGTAATGGCTACACCTTC. Its protein product is CASSDSGGNGYTF.

The gene calls are TRBV6-5 and TRBJ1-1, with 7 bases lining up with TRBD1. Germline V CDR1 and CDR2: MNHEY, SVGAGI. Trimming removed 6 bases from V and 10 bases from J; junction bases left unmatched: 17. The CDR3 totals 15 residues. CDR3 loop: CASSGGRGQLRVAFF. The CDR3 DNA sequence: TGTGCCAGCAGCGGAGGAAGGGGACAGCTCCGAGTAGCTTTCTTT.

V is TRBV18 and J is TRBJ2-2; 8 bases are shared with TRBD2. The CDR3 loop spans 15 amino acids. Germline values: CDR1 KGHSH, CDR2 LQKENI. V gave up 3 bases and J gave up 5 bases; unmatched junction bases: 5. Here the CDR3 reads CASSPGRAATGELFF. The CDR3 bases are TGTGCCAGCTCACCCGGGAGGGCCGCGACCGGGGAGCTGTTTTTT.

This clone was seen only once. The CDR3 DNA reads as TGTGCCAGCAGCCCCCGACTAGCGGACATGAACACCGGGGAGCTGTTTTTT. Amino acid sequence: CASSPRLADMNTGELFF. This chain joins TRBV7-9 and TRBJ2-2, with 9 bases that match TRBD2. The CDR3 has 17 residues. V trimming: 5 bases; J trimming: 1 base; junction bases outside the gene matches: 8. Germline CDR1 and CDR2: SEHNR and FQNEAQ (reference sequence).

V usage is TRBV3-1 (or the pseudogene TRBV3-2) and J usage is TRBJ1-6; D uncertain. This CDR3 has 16 residues. The germline V gene encodes CDR1 LGHDT and CDR2 YNNKEL (reference sequence). The V end was cut by 0 bases, the J end by 7 bases, with 13 bases between. CDR3 nucleotide sequence: TGTGCCAGCAGCCAAGAAGGTGCAGGCAAAAATTCACCCCTCCACTTT. It translates to CASSQEGAGKNSPLHF.

This clone appeared once. Sequence at one end of the junction differs from germline and may be a read error. The DNA for the CDR3 is TGCGCCAGCGGCTTTACGGACCAAGAGACCCAGTACTTC. It yields the protein CASGFTDQETQYF. This chain links TRBV5-1 with TRBJ2-5; D not resolved. Germline CDR1 is SGHRS and CDR2 is YFSETQ. The CDR3 contains 13 residues.

This chain connects TRBV9 to TRBJ2-6; tentative D call: TRBD2 (6 bases). The CDR3 runs to 16 residues. Trimming took 1 base from V and 4 from J, leaving 12 bases between them. CDR1 is SGDLS and CDR2 is YYNGEE in the germline V gene. In DNA form, the CDR3 reads TGTGCCAGCAGCGTACATGGAGGGGCCGGGGCCAACGTCCTGACTTTC. Translating it yields CASSVHGGAGANVLTF.

This clone was detected once. V is TRBV28 and J is TRBJ2-1; D not certain. The CDR3 sequence is 11 residues long. Germline V gene lookup returns CDR1 MDHEN and CDR2 SYDVKM. With 8 bases removed from V and 8 bases from J, the gap between germline ends came to 10 bases. The DNA of the CDR3 is TGTGCCAGCCGAATCGAGCATGAGCAGTTCTTC. Translated, it gives CASRIEHEQFF.

This CDR3 reads CASSYTGPGDYEQYF. CDR3 sequence (DNA): TGTGCCAGCAGTTACACGGGACCGGGGGACTACGAGCAGTACTTC. The V gene is TRBV6-5, the J gene TRBJ2-7; the D gene is possibly TRBD2 (6 bases). The CDR3 is 15 residues long. Deletions cut 2 bases from V and 3 bases from J, with 14 bases between. CDR1 is MNHEY, CDR2 SVGAGI, per germline.

The J gene is TRBJ1-2, the V gene TRBV19, with D perhaps TRBD1 (5 bases). Trimming cost V 2 bases and J 0 bases, with 13 bases left between them. Germline CDR1 reads LNHDA; CDR2 reads SQIVND (reference sequence). CDR3 length: 16 residues. The CDR3 is CASSIYRYGANYGYTF. As DNA, the CDR3 is TGTGCCAGTAGTATATACAGGTACGGAGCTAACTATGGCTACACCTTC.